A single sample is the source of the 3 T cell receptor beta chains below, sequenced in a study of cytomegalovirus exposure and HLA in healthy donors. Data came from immunoSEQ multiplex PCR; TCRdb stores just in-frame clones and leaves some out. The repertoire holds 100,000 to 150,000 clones, with roughly nine tenths as singletons. The specimen sequenced was PBMCs. Source of these receptors: a woman aged 18 to 35 in good health and CMV-seronegative.

CDR3 sequence (DNA): TGCGCCAGCAGCAACCCCGGGAGAACGGAAGCTTTCTTT. Translation: CASSNPGRTEAFF. V and J are TRBV5-1 and TRBJ1-1; D call uncertain. V lost 4 bases and J lost 8, with 15 bases in between. This CDR3 comprises 13 residues. The germline gives CDR1 SGHRS, CDR2 YFSETQ.

This rearrangement joins TRBV7-8 to TRBJ1-5; possibly TRBD1 for D (6 bases). The ends were cut back, 1 base at V and 5 bases at J, with 15 bases in the middle. The germline gives CDR1 SGHVS, CDR2 FQNEAQ. The length of the CDR3 is 16 residues. The CDR3 reads CASSLDRGKGDQPQHF. The CDR3 region has the DNA TGTGCCAGCAGCTTAGATAGGGGGAAAGGAGATCAGCCCCAGCATTTT.

The V gene is TRBV7-9, the J gene TRBJ1-1; D may be TRBD1 (5 bases). The CDR3 length is 15 residues. Per germline, CDR1 SEHNR and CDR2 FQNEAQ (reference sequence). V gave up 6 bases and J gave up 2 bases, with 16 bases separating them. Here the CDR3 DNA reads TGTGCCAGCAGACGTAACGGACAAGACAACACTGAAGCTTTCTTT. Translating it yields CASRRNGQDNTEAFF.